The T cell receptor (beta chain) under discussion was sequenced for a study of identical twins. CDR1 is MDHEN, CDR2 SYDVKM, per germline. The V end lost 4 bases, the J end lost 3 bases, and 18 bases lay between the germline ends. The CDR3 runs to 16 residues. General study findings and limits: Out-of-frame alpha sequences shared by twins showed excess low generation probability. For out-of-frame beta sequences, excess twin sharing was weaker.

A universal primer site was created by template switching, with the cDNA bearing unique molecular identifiers. One entry per CDR3 protein results from TCRdb running MiXCR on the 5' RACE reads. The repertoire holds some 320,000 distinct CDR3 sequences, with 12% as singletons. A few counts support this clonotype. Its antigen remains unidentified. This sample was shared with a second study, whose subject was yellow fever vaccine responses in identical twins.

This TCR came from a woman aged 18-29 years in good health. J is TRBJ1-1 and V is TRBV28; maybe TRBD1 (6 bases). The sample consisted of CD8+ T cells sorted from blood. CDR3 residues: CASSSLLTGQYTEAFF. The CDR3 DNA is TGTGCCAGCAGTTCGCTCCTGACAGGCCAATACACTGAAGCTTTCTTT.